These 24 T cell receptor beta chains were sequenced from one sample in a study of blood T cell repertoires in COVID-19. Repertoires were generated with immunoSEQ multiplex PCR, while TCRdb's copy carries only in-frame clones and drops some. This sample yields a few hundred thousand clones, of which approximately 83% are seen a single time; 15% to 18% belongs to the top ten. The specimen was peripheral blood. These receptors were taken from a person aged 65 to 85 with COVID-19, enrolled during active disease.

J is TRBJ1-1 and V is TRBV9, with D possibly TRBD1 on 5 matching bases. Germline CDR1 SGDLS, CDR2 YYNGEE. The CDR3 loop spans 13 amino acids. Trimming stripped 2 bases from V and 6 bases from J, with 11 bases between. The CDR3 sequence: CASSVSWGAEAFF. DNA for the CDR3: TGTGCCAGCAGCGTTTCGTGGGGCGCTGAAGCTTTCTTT.

CDR3 DNA: TGTGCCAGCAGCGCCGGGACTAGCGGTACCGGGGAGCTGTTTTTT. This gives the protein CASSAGTSGTGELFF. The rearrangement links TRBV2 to TRBJ2-2; 11 bases line up with TRBD2. The germline gives CDR1 SNHLY, CDR2 FYNNEI. There are 15 residues in the CDR3. Trimming at V came to 6 bases and at J to 5 bases, leaving 5 bases not matched to a gene.

The J gene is TRBJ2-2, the V gene TRBV19, with 12 nucleotides matching TRBD1. The trim removed 2 bases at V and 6 bases at J, leaving 10 bases unmatched. The CDR3 has 18 residues. Germline loops: CDR1 LNHDA, CDR2 SQIVND (reference sequence). The CDR3 nucleotides are TGTGCCAGTAGTATAAAAGGAGCCGGGACAGGGGGCTCCGGGGAGCTGTTTTTT. Protein product: CASSIKGAGTGGSGELFF. The full variable domain, in which reference TRBV19 and TRBJ2-2 provide the parts outside the CDR3, is DGGITQSPKYLFRKEGQNVTLSCEQNLNHDAMYWYRQDPGQGLRLIYYSQIVNDFQKGDIAEGYSVSREKKESFPLTVTSAQKNPTAFYLCASSIKGAGTGGSGELFFGEGSRLTVL.

This clone has only one observation. The chain carries TRBV5-1 and TRBJ2-3, with a weak D call TRBD2 (6 bases). CDR1 is SGHRS, CDR2 YFSETQ, per germline. CDR3 length: 15 amino acids. Trimming shortened V by 0 bases and J by 5 bases, and 13 bases separated the two germline ends. The DNA for the CDR3 is TGCGCCAGCAGCTTGGTGGGGGGTAGGGGAGATACGCAGTATTTT. Translation gives CASSLVGGRGDTQYF. Using reference TRBV5-1 and TRBJ2-3 for the parts outside the CDR3, the full variable domain is KAGVTQTPRYLIKTRGQQVTLSCSPISGHRSVSWYQQTPGQGLQFLFEYFSETQRNKGNFPGRFSGRQFSNSRSEMNVSTLELGDSALYLCASSLVGGRGDTQYFGPGTRLTVL.

The chain carries TRBV13 and TRBJ1-6; 7 bases are a match to TRBD1. V gave up 3 bases and J gave up 8 bases; unmatched junction bases: 7. Per the germline V gene, CDR1 is PRHDT and CDR2 is FYEKMQ (reference sequence). There are 15 residues in the CDR3. The chain's CDR3 is CASSFNRGPDSPLHF. The CDR3 region has the DNA TGTGCCAGCAGCTTTAACAGGGGTCCCGATTCACCCCTCCACTTT.

This chain joins TRBV19 and TRBJ2-7; TRBD1 agrees at 9 bases. The CDR3 runs to 15 residues. The trim removed 9 bases at V and 6 bases at J, leaving 15 bases unmatched. Per the germline V gene, CDR1 is LNHDA and CDR2 is SQIVND (reference sequence). The CDR3 region has the DNA TGTGCCAGCTCGCCGGGACAGGGCTCCTTTTTCGAGCAGTACTTC. This gives the protein CASSPGQGSFFEQYF.

The chain is built from TRBV5-4 and TRBJ1-1, with 10 nucleotides matching TRBD1. The CDR3 runs 15 residues. Germline CDR1 SGHNT, CDR2 YYREEE (reference sequence). The V gene end was trimmed by 7 bases and the J gene end by 6 bases; junction bases not matched to a gene: 12. CDR3 amino acids: CASGYYRTGGSEAFF. The DNA for the CDR3 is TGTGCCAGCGGATACTATCGGACAGGGGGGTCTGAAGCTTTCTTT.

The V gene is TRBV11-3, the J gene TRBJ2-1, with a possible D match to TRBD2 (5 bases). Trimming left V 2 bases short and J 5 bases short, with 13 bases between. CDR1 and CDR2 (germline): SGHNT, YENEEA. This CDR3 spans 15 amino acids. This CDR3 is CASSLFSAQDNEQFF. The CDR3 coding sequence is TGTGCCAGCAGCTTATTTAGCGCCCAAGACAATGAGCAGTTCTTC.

The rearrangement joins TRBV18 to TRBJ2-2; D ambiguous. The CDR3 has 12 residues. V lost 6 bases and J lost 4, with 6 bases in between. CDR1 is KGHSH and CDR2 is LQKENI in the germline V gene. As DNA, the CDR3 is TGTGCCAGCTCCCAGGCCACCGGGGAGCTGTTTTTT. This gives the protein CASSQATGELFF.

The chain couples TRBV30 to TRBJ1-1; D remains unclear. V lost 1 base and J lost 2, with 8 bases in between. CDR1 is GTSNPN, CDR2 SVGIG, per germline (reference sequence). The CDR3 is 13 residues long. The CDR3 DNA reads as TGTGCCTGGAGTGGCCAACATAACACTGAAGCTTTCTTT. It yields the protein CAWSGQHNTEAFF.

This chain links TRBV4-3 with TRBJ2-2; perhaps TRBD1 as D (5 bases). CDR1 and CDR2 (germline): LGHNA, YSLEER. Trimming took off 1 base at V and 6 bases at J, with 18 bases between the two ends. CDR3 length: 17 residues. The CDR3 spells CASSQGGRGNRSGELFF. CDR3 nucleotide sequence: TGCGCCAGCAGCCAAGGGGGAAGGGGAAACCGTTCCGGGGAGCTGTTTTTT.

The J gene is TRBJ2-5, the V gene TRBV6-5; D gene ambiguous. This CDR3 is built from 15 residues. With 0 bases removed from V and 0 bases from J, the gap between germline ends came to 8 bases. Per germline, CDR1 MNHEY and CDR2 SVGAGI. Here the CDR3 DNA reads TGTGCCAGCAGTTACTCAGACTCGAACCAAGAGACCCAGTACTTC. Amino acids: CASSYSDSNQETQYF.

V and J are TRBV12-3 or TRBV12-4 and TRBJ1-1; TRBD1 might be the D (6 bases). CDR3 size: 13 residues. Trimming took off 2 bases at V and 3 bases at J, with 7 bases between the two ends. Here the CDR3 reads CASSLSGDTEAFF. The CDR3 region has the DNA TGTGCCAGCAGTTTATCAGGGGACACTGAAGCTTTCTTT.

This clone showed up just once. The genes are TRBV11-2 and TRBJ1-1, with D possibly being TRBD1 (5 bases). Germline CDR1 and CDR2: SGHAT and FQNNGV. V lost 7 bases to trimming and J lost 8 bases, with 20 bases between them. This CDR3 comprises 14 residues. The CDR3 DNA is TGTGCCAGCAACAAAGATTGGGAGGCAGGGGAAGCTTTCTTT. This encodes CASNKDWEAGEAFF.

V usage is TRBV14 and J usage is TRBJ1-4, with 7 nucleotides matching TRBD1. V was pared by 3 bases and J by 8 bases, with 9 bases of the junction left unmatched. This CDR3 spans 15 amino acids. Germline CDR1 reads SGHDN; CDR2 reads FVKESK. CDR3 in amino acids: CASSHGDRDFEKLFF. Written as DNA, the CDR3 is TGTGCCAGCAGCCATGGGGACAGAGACTTCGAAAAACTGTTTTTT.

The chain couples TRBV2 to TRBJ2-5, with D possibly being TRBD2 (6 bases). CDR3 length: 15 residues. Germline V gene data show CDR1 as SNHLY and CDR2 as FYNNEI. The V end was cut by 3 bases, the J end by 2 bases, with 13 bases between. The CDR3 is CASSDDGGTQETQYF. CDR3 bases: TGTGCCAGCAGTGATGATGGGGGGACTCAAGAGACCCAGTACTTC.

This clone was seen only once. The V gene is TRBV9, the J gene TRBJ1-2; possibly TRBD1 for D (5 bases). Trimming shortened V by 7 bases and J by 2 bases, and 18 bases separated the two germline ends. The CDR3 runs to 15 residues. Germline CDR1 reads SGDLS; CDR2 reads YYNGEE. The CDR3 DNA sequence: TGTGCCAGCCAGAGCGGGAGCCAGGGAAACTATGGCTACACCTTC. Translated: CASQSGSQGNYGYTF.

This rearrangement joins TRBV24-1 to TRBJ1-5, with D uncertain. V lost 10 bases and J 0 bases, leaving 9 bases between the germline ends. The CDR3 length is 13 residues. Germline V CDR1 and CDR2: KGHDR, SFDVKD. In DNA, the CDR3 is TGTGCCACGCGGTCAGATAGCAATCAGCCCCAGCATTTT. It translates to CATRSDSNQPQHF.

This chain joins TRBV23-1 and TRBJ1-6; 9 nucleotides agree with TRBD1. TRBV23-1 is recorded as an ORF, its role being uncertain. The CDR3 runs 14 residues. The V and J ends lost 1 base and 11 bases, in that order; junction bases with no gene match: 3. The CDR3 nucleotides read TGCGCCAGCAGTCAATGGGACAGGGCCCCACCCCTCCACTTT. Translating it yields CASSQWDRAPPLHF.

This clone has just a few counts. J is TRBJ2-2 and V is TRBV4-3, with 9 bases identical to TRBD2. Germline lookup yields CDR1 LGHNA and CDR2 YSLEER. This CDR3 has 15 residues. V shed 0 bases, J shed 8 bases, and the junction held 4 bases outside the gene matches. The chain's CDR3 is CASSQEAGGAGELFF. CDR3 bases: TGCGCCAGCAGCCAAGAAGCGGGGGGTGCTGGGGAGCTGTTTTTT.

This clone has only a few counts. This chain links TRBV25-1 with TRBJ1-2; possibly TRBD1 for D (5 bases). The CDR3 length is 13 residues. Germline loops: CDR1 MGHDK, CDR2 SYGVNS. The germline V and J ends were trimmed by 4 bases and 6 bases, with 12 bases remaining between them. This CDR3 reads CASSAGTTHGYTF. The CDR3 coding sequence is TGTGCCAGCAGTGCCGGGACTACCCATGGCTACACCTTC.

CDR3 region: CSVGRRGTLDGEQFF. CDR3 sequence (DNA): TGCAGCGTTGGTCGGCGGGGGACCCTAGATGGCGAGCAGTTCTTC. V usage is TRBV29-1 and J usage is TRBJ2-1; 7 positions agree with TRBD2. The CDR3 runs to 15 residues. After removal of 4 bases from V and 10 bases from J, the junction contained 16 bases not matched to a gene. Per germline, CDR1 SQVTM and CDR2 ANQGSEA.

This chain uses TRBV6-2 or TRBV6-3 with TRBJ1-5; no clear D. Germline loops: CDR1 MNHEY, CDR2 SVGEGT. Trimming removed 4 bases at V and 6 bases at J, with 16 bases between. The CDR3 length is 15 residues. The CDR3 here is CASSSRPSEGQPQHF. DNA for the CDR3: TGTGCCAGCAGTTCCCGGCCTTCAGAGGGTCAGCCCCAGCATTTT.

A few counts support this clone. The junction differs from germline at one of its ends, possibly a read error. The rearrangement joins TRBV20-1 to TRBJ2-1; the D gene is possibly TRBD1 (5 bases). This CDR3 region has 11 residues. Germline lookup yields CDR1 DFQATT and CDR2 SNEGSKA (reference sequence). The CDR3, as DNA: TGCAGTGCTAGCTGGGGCGAGAAAGGTGTCTTC. It is translated as CSASWGEKGVF.